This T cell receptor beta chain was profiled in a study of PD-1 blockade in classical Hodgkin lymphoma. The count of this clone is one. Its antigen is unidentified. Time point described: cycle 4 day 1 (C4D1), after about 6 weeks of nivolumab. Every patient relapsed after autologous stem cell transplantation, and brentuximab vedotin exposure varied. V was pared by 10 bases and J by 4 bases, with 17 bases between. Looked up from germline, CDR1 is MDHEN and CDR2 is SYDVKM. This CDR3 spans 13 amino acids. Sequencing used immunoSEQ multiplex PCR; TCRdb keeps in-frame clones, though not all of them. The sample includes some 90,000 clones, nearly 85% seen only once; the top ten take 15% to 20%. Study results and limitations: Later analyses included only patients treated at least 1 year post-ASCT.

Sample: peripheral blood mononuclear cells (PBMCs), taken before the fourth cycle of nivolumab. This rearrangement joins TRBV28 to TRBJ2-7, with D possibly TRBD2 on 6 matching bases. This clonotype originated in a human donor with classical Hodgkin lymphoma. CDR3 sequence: CANRRTGTYEQYF. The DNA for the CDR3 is TGTGCCAACAGGAGGACCGGGACTTACGAGCAGTACTTC.